This T cell receptor beta chain is drawn from a study of T cell repertoires in cytomegalovirus infection (dated by TCRdb to between 2018 and 2021). Turning to the overall study: The HLA type of each donor mattered for the analysis, because public TCR beta signatures pointed to carriage of CMV infection along with the matching HLA type.

Beyond this particular receptor, the publication reports: The ex vivo response was dominated by HLA-C-restricted CMV-specific TCR beta clonotypes, which also provided the single most frequent clonotype in two of eight donors. In both this cohort and an independent cohort of 300 to 450 donors, the cumulative frequency of public TCR beta family members distinguished carriers of CMV infection plus the relevant HLA type.

To note about this clonotype: Its antigen is not yet known. Per-nucleotide qualities are absent, and no much larger clonotype sits a single base away.

The germline ends are 22 bases apart after V is trimmed by 7 bases and J by 4 bases. Reading from cysteine to phenylalanine, the CDR3 counts 16 amino acids. CDR3 DNA is the only sequence kept; it has 48 bases, read in frame from the first base. CDR1 and CDR2 (MDHEN, SYDVKM) derive from the germline V gene. Sequencing instrument: Illumina HiSeq 1500. TCRdb reran the public reads through fastp at Q25 and MiXCR, keeping productive beta chains. Every distinct CDR3 protein forms one entry, paired with its most common genes and DNA. The sample yields a few hundred thousand distinct CDR3 sequences; over 7.5% were counted once. The leading ten clones occupy about 4.5% of the sample.

The V and J segments used are TRBV28 and TRBJ2-5; the D gene is possibly TRBD1, with 7 bases matching. Sequencing was done on a sample of PBMCs. The receptor comes from a human donor in good health (CMV status not recorded). Some clones in this sample may be carry-over from other donors' samples. The encoded CDR3 is CASTTNRGGRRETQYF. The DNA sequence is given as TGTGCCAGCACCACCAACAGGGGAGGAAGGAGAGAGACCCAGTACTTC.